One sample yielded the 24 T cell receptor beta chains listed below, sequenced in a study of T-cell reconstitution after alpha-beta-depleted transplantation in children. Unique molecular identifiers were used to barcode this TCRbeta library. From the PCR reads, TCRdb called clonotypes with MiXCR, one entry per CDR3 protein. The data contain about a million distinct CDR3 sequences, 25% to 30% of them singletons. This specimen was PBMCs, mostly from graft donor cells, taken 360 days after TCRalphabeta/CD19-depleted stem cell transplant. All receptors come from a boy under two years old who had a stem cell transplant for SCID, so the T cells may come from the graft donor.

This clonotype was detected ten times or more. The chain carries TRBV30 and TRBJ2-7; no firm D call. CDR1 is GTSNPN and CDR2 is SVGIG in the germline V gene (reference sequence). The CDR3 length is 11 residues. Trimming shortened V by 2 bases and J by 4 bases, and 6 bases separated the two germline ends. CDR3 DNA sequence: TGTGCCTGGAGTAAAGAATACGAGCAGTACTTC. Its protein is CAWSKEYEQYF.

The J gene is TRBJ1-2, the V gene TRBV5-1; 8 bases line up with TRBD1. Germline V gene sequence: CDR1 SGHRS, CDR2 YFSETQ. The junction had 4 bases not matched to a gene; V was cut back by 0 bases and J by 3 bases. The CDR3 is 15 residues long. CDR3 residues: CASSLGQGADYGYTF. The CDR3 DNA sequence: TGCGCCAGCAGCTTGGGTCAGGGGGCCGACTATGGCTACACCTTC.

This clonotype was seen ten or more times. The chain carries TRBV6-2 or TRBV6-3 and TRBJ1-1; the D is unclear. V shed 5 bases and J shed 8 bases, with 9 bases lying between them. Germline V gives CDR1 MNHEY, CDR2 SVGEGT. This CDR3 has 11 residues. The CDR3 loop reads CASSRTGEAFF. The CDR3 DNA follows: TGTGCCAGCAGTCGGACGGGGGAAGCTTTCTTT.

This sequence joins TRBV7-3 and TRBJ2-1, with D possibly being TRBD1 or TRBD2 (6 bases each). The CDR3 sequence is 16 residues long. V lost 2 bases and J lost 3, with 14 bases in between. Germline values: CDR1 SGHTA, CDR2 FQGTGA. CDR3 coding DNA: TGTGCCAGCAGCTTAGGAGGGACATCTATCTACAATGAGCAGTTCTTC. It yields the protein CASSLGGTSIYNEQFF.

This sequence joins TRBV25-1 and TRBJ2-7, with D perhaps given as TRBD1 or TRBD2 (6 bases each). Between the trimmed V and J ends, which lost 3 bases and 8 bases, there was a span of 17 bases. In germline, CDR1 is MGHDK, CDR2 SYGVNS. The CDR3 runs to 14 residues. The DNA for the CDR3 is TGTGCCAGCAGTGATGCCGGGGGCGGAGGAAAGCAGTACTTC. Its protein product is CASSDAGGGGKQYF.

Only a few counts were recorded for this clonotype. The V gene is TRBV5-6, the J gene TRBJ2-3; D is uncertain. V was cut by 3 bases and J by 6 bases, with 20 bases left in between. Germline-derived CDR1 and CDR2 are SGHDT and YYEEEE. The CDR3 has 16 amino acids. The CDR3 region has the DNA TGTGCCAGCAGCTCAAGGAGCCGGGTCCATGTGGATACGCAGTATTTT. Its translation: CASSSRSRVHVDTQYF.

CDR3 DNA sequence: TGTGCCAGCAGCGTCCTTCACAAGTCCAACACTGAAGCTTTCTTT. As protein: CASSVLHKSNTEAFF. The chain uses TRBV7-3 and TRBJ1-1, with D unclear. V was pared by 5 bases and J by 2 bases, with 15 bases between. CDR1 and CDR2 (germline): SGHTA, FQGTGA. This CDR3 has 15 residues.

The chain recombines TRBV24-1 with TRBJ2-4; D is ambiguous. Germline CDR1 reads KGHDR; CDR2 reads SFDVKD. V was shortened by 7 bases and J by 5 bases, with 5 bases between the two germline ends. The CDR3 has 11 amino acids. The CDR3 is CATSDQNIQYF. In DNA form, the CDR3 reads TGTGCCACCAGCGACCAAAACATTCAGTACTTC.

In its sample, this clonotype was seen many times. The J gene is TRBJ2-5, the V gene TRBV4-1; 9 positions agree with TRBD2. The germline gives CDR1 MGHRA, CDR2 YSYEKL. V shed 2 bases, J shed 1 base, and the junction held 11 bases outside the gene matches. The CDR3 runs to 18 residues. The CDR3 sequence is CASSQRVRSGGSQETQYF. The CDR3, as DNA: TGCGCCAGCAGCCAACGGGTTAGGAGCGGGGGGTCCCAAGAGACCCAGTACTTC.

This clonotype turned up a few times. The genes are TRBV12-3 or TRBV12-4 and TRBJ2-7, with a possible D match to TRBD2 (5 bases). Trimming left V 2 bases short and J 1 base short, with 15 bases between. The CDR3 covers 16 residues. The CDR3 region is CASSLSRPTGSYEQYF. In DNA, the CDR3 is TGTGCCAGCAGTTTAAGCAGGCCCACGGGGTCCTACGAGCAGTACTTC.

V is TRBV29-1 and J is TRBJ2-5; the match to TRBD1 covers 7 bases. The CDR3 length is 12 residues. V was pared by 7 bases and J by 2 bases, with 4 bases of the junction left unmatched. The germline CDR1 and CDR2 sequences are SQVTM and ANQGSEA. The CDR3 nucleotides are TGCAGCGCCGACAGGGTTCAAGAGACCCAGTACTTC. Translated, it gives CSADRVQETQYF.

The table lists this clonotype with a few counts. The chain joins TRBV19 to TRBJ2-3; TRBD2 matches 13 bases. From germline, CDR1 is LNHDA and CDR2 SQIVND (reference sequence). This CDR3 is built from 16 residues. J was trimmed by 2 bases and V by 7 bases; bases with no gene match: 6. The CDR3 bases are TGTGCCAGTAACCCCACTAGCGGGGGGGCCACAGATACGCAGTATTTT. Encoded protein: CASNPTSGGATDTQYF.

The chain recombines TRBV6-5 with TRBJ2-7, with D possibly TRBD2 on 6 matching bases. The germline V gene encodes CDR1 MNHEY and CDR2 SVGAGI. This CDR3 is 12 amino acids long. Trimming removed 2 bases from V and 8 bases from J, with 10 bases in between. The CDR3 DNA reads TGTGCCAGCAGTTACGACCGGGGGAAGCAGTACTTC. Translating gives CASSYDRGKQYF.

This clonotype was counted many times. The V gene is TRBV10-3, the J gene TRBJ2-3; 7 bases map to TRBD1. The CDR3 extends over 14 amino acids. After removal of 5 bases from V and 1 base from J, the junction contained 3 bases not matched to a gene. From germline, CDR1 is ENHRY and CDR2 SYGVKD. The CDR3 loop reads CAISKGQGTDTQYF. As DNA, the CDR3 is TGTGCCATCAGTAAAGGACAGGGCACAGATACGCAGTATTTT.

V and J are TRBV20-1 and TRBJ2-5; 8 nucleotides line up with TRBD2. Germline assignment: CDR1 DFQATT and CDR2 SNEGSKA (reference sequence). This CDR3 spans 15 amino acids. J gave up 2 bases and V 0 bases, and 5 bases lay outside the gene matches. CDR3 loop: CSARDFRGGQETQYF. The CDR3 region has the DNA TGCAGTGCTAGAGATTTTCGGGGGGGGCAAGAGACCCAGTACTTC.

This rearrangement joins TRBV15 to TRBJ2-1; TRBD2 aligns across 9 bases. Germline lookup yields CDR1 LNHNV and CDR2 YYDKDF (reference sequence). CDR3 length: 14 amino acids. The V gene end was trimmed by 3 bases and the J gene end by 4 bases; junction bases not matched to a gene: 1. The DNA for the CDR3 is TGTGCCACCAGCAGGCGGGGGGGATACAATGAGCAGTTCTTC. Its protein is CATSRRGGYNEQFF.

This rearrangement joins TRBV5-5 to TRBJ1-2, with D possibly TRBD1 on 6 matching bases. This CDR3 contains 15 residues. Trimming took 0 bases from V and 4 from J, leaving 13 bases between them. CDR1 and CDR2 (germline): SGHKS, YYEKEE (reference sequence). In DNA, the CDR3 is TGTGCCAGCAGCTTGGGCGCACAGGGAGGCTATGGCTACACCTTC. Amino acid sequence: CASSLGAQGGYGYTF.

This clonotype was seen a handful of times. This chain joins TRBV6-5 and TRBJ2-2; possibly TRBD1 or TRBD2 for D (5 bases each). The V gene lost 6 bases and the J gene lost 9 bases, with 26 bases spanning the gap. In germline, CDR1 is MNHEY, CDR2 SVGAGI. The length of the CDR3 is 17 residues. This CDR3 is CASSPARPGPSHRELFF. The CDR3 DNA is TGTGCCAGCAGCCCCGCTCGCCCGGGACCCTCTCACCGGGAGCTGTTTTTT.

The CDR3 nucleotides read TGTGCCAGCAGCTCGGACAGGGTTGGCCCCGAGCAGTACTTC. Amino acid sequence: CASSSDRVGPEQYF. V usage is TRBV7-9 and J usage is TRBJ2-7, with 8 bases matching TRBD1. The CDR3 runs to 14 residues. Germline CDR1 SEHNR, CDR2 FQNEAQ (reference sequence). The J segment lost 6 bases and the V segment lost 4 bases, leaving 8 bases of the junction unmatched.

V gene TRBV28 combines with J gene TRBJ1-3; perhaps TRBD1 as D (5 bases). This CDR3 is 15 amino acids long. V was pared by 6 bases and J by 3 bases, with 15 bases between. CDR1 and CDR2 (germline): MDHEN, SYDVKM. CDR3 loop: CASSPGRRGGNTIYF. Here the CDR3 DNA reads TGTGCCAGCAGCCCGGGACGCCGTGGTGGAAACACCATATATTTT.

This clonotype was seen a handful of times. The chain joins TRBV5-6 to TRBJ1-5, with TRBD1 matching over 8 bases. V trimming: 1 base; J trimming: 7 bases; junction bases outside the gene matches: 10. Germline assignment: CDR1 SGHDT and CDR2 YYEEEE. This CDR3 comprises 16 residues. CDR3 in amino acids: CASSLFEGQASQPQHF. The CDR3 DNA reads as TGTGCCAGCAGCTTGTTCGAGGGACAGGCCTCGCAGCCCCAGCATTTT.

This clonotype appeared a few times. The rearrangement links TRBV3-1 to TRBJ2-5; D call uncertain. The germline V gene encodes CDR1 LGHDT and CDR2 YNNKEL (reference sequence). The CDR3 has 12 amino acids. The V gene lost 6 bases and the J gene lost 1 base, with 6 bases spanning the gap. CDR3 bases: TGTGCCAGCAGACGCCCCCAAGAGACCCAGTACTTC. Amino acid sequence: CASRRPQETQYF.

This clonotype was seen ten or more times. The chain uses TRBV24-1 and TRBJ2-3; possible D gene TRBD1, 6 bases. Looked up from germline, CDR1 is KGHDR and CDR2 is SFDVKD. Deletions cut 4 bases from V and 3 bases from J, with 13 bases between. The CDR3 has 15 residues. The CDR3 DNA reads as TGTGCCACCAGTGACCCCAGGGGACGGACAGATACGCAGTATTTT. The encoded protein is CATSDPRGRTDTQYF.

This clonotype occurred a few times. The genes are TRBV28 and TRBJ2-7; 9 bases line up with TRBD1. Germline V gene data show CDR1 as MDHEN and CDR2 as SYDVKM. The CDR3 contains 16 residues. Trimming removed 6 bases from V and 2 bases from J; junction bases left unmatched: 11. The chain's CDR3 is CASRSSGTGFPYEQYF. CDR3 in DNA: TGTGCCAGCAGGAGCTCCGGGACAGGGTTCCCCTACGAGCAGTACTTC.